This T cell receptor beta chain was documented in a study of blood T cell repertoires in COVID-19. Study in general: Samples taken during acute and convalescent COVID-19 were collected in the United States, Italy and Spain.

J lost 4 bases, V lost 8 bases, and 2 bases had no gene match. The V gene's germline CDR1 is DFQATT and CDR2 SNEGSKA (reference sequence). CDR3 length: 11 residues. Assay used: immunoSEQ multiplex PCR; TCRdb lists only in-frame clones, some missing. Of 280,000 or so clones detected, approximately 88% appear once; the ten largest clones hold 5.5% to 7%. Recovered participants had two consecutive negative NP/OP PCR tests, healthcare professional clearance, or symptom resolution. The sequencing sample was made of PBMCs or T cells enriched from blood (not recorded which). The chain joins TRBV20-1 to TRBJ2-4, with TRBD1 identical over 7 bases. The TCR sequence derives from a woman aged 40 to 50 who had recovered from COVID-19. CDR3 amino acids: CSSQGKNIQYF. DNA for the CDR3: TGCAGTTCACAGGGGAAAAACATTCAGTACTTC.